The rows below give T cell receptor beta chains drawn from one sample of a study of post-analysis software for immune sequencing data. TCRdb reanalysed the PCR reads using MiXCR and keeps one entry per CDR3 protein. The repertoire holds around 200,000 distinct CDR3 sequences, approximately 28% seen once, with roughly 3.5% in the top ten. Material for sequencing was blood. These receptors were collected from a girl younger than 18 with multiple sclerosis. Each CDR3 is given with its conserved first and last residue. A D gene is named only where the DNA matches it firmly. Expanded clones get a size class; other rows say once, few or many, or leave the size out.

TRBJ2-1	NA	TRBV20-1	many	TGCAGTGCCATATTAGCAAGGGGGGCTGGTAATGAGCAGTTCTTC	CSAILARGAGNEQFF
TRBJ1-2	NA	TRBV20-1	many	TGCAGTGCTCTCGGACAGTCTCGCAACTATGGCTACACCTTC	CSALGQSRNYGYTF
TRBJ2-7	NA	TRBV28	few	TGTGCCAGCAGTTCGAACAGGAAATACGAGCAGTACTTC	CASSSNRKYEQYF
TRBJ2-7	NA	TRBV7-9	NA	TGTGCCAGCAGGGAGGGCTATGAGCAGTACTTC	CASREGYEQYF
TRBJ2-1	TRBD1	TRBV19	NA	TGTGCCAGTAGGGGACAGGGGGCCCCCAATGAGCAGTTCTTC	CASRGQGAPNEQFF
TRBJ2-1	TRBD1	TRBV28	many	TGTGCCAGCAGACTGGTCGTCGGGACAGGGATTCCCCATGAGCAGTTCTTC	CASRLVVGTGIPHEQFF
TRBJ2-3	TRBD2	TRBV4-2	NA	TGTGCCAGCAGCCAAGGAGCTAGCGGGAGTGCAGATACGCAGTATTTT	CASSQGASGSADTQYF
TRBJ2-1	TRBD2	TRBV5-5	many	TGTGCCAGCAGCTTGATTAGCGGGCACTACAATGAGCAGTTCTTC	CASSLISGHYNEQFF
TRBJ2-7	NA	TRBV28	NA	TGTGCCAGCAGTTTACCCCACTACGAGCAGTACTTC	CASSLPHYEQYF
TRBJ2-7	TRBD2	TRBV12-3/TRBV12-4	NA	TGTGCCAGCAGCAGACTAGCGGGGTTCTACGAGCAGTACTTC	CASSRLAGFYEQYF
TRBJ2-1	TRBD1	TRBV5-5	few	TGTGCCAGTAACATGGGGACAGGGGGCTACAATGAGCAGTTCTTC	CASNMGTGGYNEQFF
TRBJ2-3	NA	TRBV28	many	TGTGCCAGCAGTCCGCGGAAAAGACGGTACACAGATACGCAGTATTTT	CASSPRKRRYTDTQYF
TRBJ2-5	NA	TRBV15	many	TGTGCCACCAGCAGAGTAGGGGAGACCCAGTACTTC	CATSRVGETQYF
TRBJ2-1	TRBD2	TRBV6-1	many	TGTGCCAGCACCCGGACTAGCGGGATGGATGAGCAGTTCTTC	CASTRTSGMDEQFF
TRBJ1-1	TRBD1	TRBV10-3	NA	TGTGCCATCAGTGAGTCAGGGGACAGGACGCAAGCTTTCTTT	CAISESGDRTQAFF
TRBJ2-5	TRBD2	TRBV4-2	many	TGTGCCAGCAGCCCTTTGGGACTAGCGGACCAAGAGTCCCAGTACTTC	CASSPLGLADQESQYF
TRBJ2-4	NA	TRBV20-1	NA	TGCAGTGCTAGAGTTATCGGCCCTGGGGAAAACATTCAGTACTTC	CSARVIGPGENIQYF
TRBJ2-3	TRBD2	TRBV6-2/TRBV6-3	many	TGTGCCAGCAGTTACCAACTAGCGGGGGCAGATACGCAGTATTTT	CASSYQLAGADTQYF
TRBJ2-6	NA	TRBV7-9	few	TGTGCCAGCAGCTTCGAGGAAGGCATGGTCGCCTCTGGGGCCAACGTCCTGACTTTC	CASSFEEGMVASGANVLTF
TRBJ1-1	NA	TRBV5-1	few	TGCGCCAGCACCCCGGAGGCGAACACTGAAGCTTTCTTT	CASTPEANTEAFF
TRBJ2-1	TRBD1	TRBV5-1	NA	TGCGCCAGCAGCCTCGGGACAGGGGGCTACAATGAGCAGTTCTTC	CASSLGTGGYNEQFF
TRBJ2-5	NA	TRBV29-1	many	TGCAGCGTCCTTGGGCGGCAGGGTGATGGAGAGACCCAGTACTTC	CSVLGRQGDGETQYF
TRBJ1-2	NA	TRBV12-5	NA	TGTGCTAGTGGTTTGGTTGGGGGCCGCGGCTACACCTTC	CASGLVGGRGYTF
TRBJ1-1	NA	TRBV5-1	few	TGCGCCAGCAAACCCCGGGCGACAGCCTTGAACACTGAAGCTTTCTTT	CASKPRATALNTEAFF
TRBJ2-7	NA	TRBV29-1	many	TGCAGTGTCGGGCAGGGTGGCGAGCAGTACTTC	CSVGQGGEQYF
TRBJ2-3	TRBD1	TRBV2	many	TGTGCCAGCAGCGGGACAGGGAGTCCAGATACGCAGTATTTT	CASSGTGSPDTQYF
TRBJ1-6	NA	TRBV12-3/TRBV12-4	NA	TGTGCCAGCAGTTTAGAGGGGACCTATAATTCACCCCTCCACTTT	CASSLEGTYNSPLHF
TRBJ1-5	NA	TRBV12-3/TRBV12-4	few	TGTGCCAGCAGTTTCCAGGGAACCCGTGGTTGGAGCAATCAGCCCCAGCATTTT	CASSFQGTRGWSNQPQHF
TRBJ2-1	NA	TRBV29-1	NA	TGCAGCGGCGGACACCTAATTTACAATGAGCAGTTCTTC	CSGGHLIYNEQFF
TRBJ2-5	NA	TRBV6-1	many	TGTGCCAGCAAGGACCCACGAAAGAGAGACATGTTACAAGAGACCCAGTACTTC	CASKDPRKRDMLQETQYF
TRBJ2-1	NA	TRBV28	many	TGTGCCAGCACCCAGGCAGGGGTATCCTACAATGAGCAGTTCTTC	CASTQAGVSYNEQFF
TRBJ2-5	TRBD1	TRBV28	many	TGTGCCAGCTCTACCCGCGGGACAGGGGAGGAGACCCAGTACTTC	CASSTRGTGEETQYF
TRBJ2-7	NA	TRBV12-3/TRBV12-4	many	TGTGCCAGCAGTGGCAGACACCGGGGGTACGAGCAGTACTTC	CASSGRHRGYEQYF
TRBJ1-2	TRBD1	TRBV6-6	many	TGTGCCAGCAAACAGGGGGCGAATGGCTACACCTTC	CASKQGANGYTF
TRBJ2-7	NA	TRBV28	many	TGTGCCAGCAGTACGAGACGGGAGACTGGCGAGCAGTACTTC	CASSTRRETGEQYF
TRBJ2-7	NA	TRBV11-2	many	TGTGCCAGCAGCTTTTTGGACGAGCAGTACTTC	CASSFLDEQYF
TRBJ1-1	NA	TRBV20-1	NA	TGCAGTGCCCAGATGGGGCCCACTGAAGCTTTCTTT	CSAQMGPTEAFF
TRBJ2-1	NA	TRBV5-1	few	TGCGCCAGCAGCTTGGACGCAATGATCTCCTACAATGAGCAGTTCTTC	CASSLDAMISYNEQFF
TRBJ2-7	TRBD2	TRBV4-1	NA	TGCGCCAGCAGCCGTAGACTAGCTGAGCAGTACTTC	CASSRRLAEQYF
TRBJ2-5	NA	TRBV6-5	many	TGTGCCAGCAGTTACTCGCCGGACTTAGGGGAGACCCAGTACTTC	CASSYSPDLGETQYF
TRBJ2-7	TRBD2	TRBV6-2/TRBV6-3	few	TGTGCCAGCAGGCAACTAGCGGCAACCTACGAGCAGTACTTC	CASRQLAATYEQYF
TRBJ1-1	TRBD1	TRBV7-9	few	TGTGCCAGCAGCTTACTGGGGGACAGGCGGAACACTGAAGCTTTCTTT	CASSLLGDRRNTEAFF